This is a list of T cell receptor beta chains from one sample in a study of tumor-infiltrating lymphocytes in primary liver carcinoma. TCRdb re-derived calls from the multiplex PCR reads in MiXCR, one entry per CDR3 protein. The sample carries more than 70,000 distinct CDR3 sequences, more than 65% recorded once. Sequencing input: liver tumor tissue from sampling region 1. Receptors were obtained from a man aged 35 to 55 with primary liver carcinoma and hepatitis B virus infection. Both conserved end residues are part of each CDR3. A D gene is named only where the DNA matches it firmly. Clone size appears in some rows only: once, few, many, or a class for an expanded clone.

length	size	D	V	J	CDR3	DNA
16	-	-	TRBV4-1	TRBJ1-5	CASSHQIGANNQPRLF	TGCGCCAGCAGCCACCAAATTGGGGCCAACAATCAGCCCCGGCTTTTT
15	many	-	TRBV29-1	TRBJ2-5	CSVRMGGMMQETQYF	TGCAGCGTCCGGATGGGCGGGATGATGCAAGAGACCCAGTACTTC
18	-	TRBD2	TRBV5-5	TRBJ2-1	CASSLTSGGKPPYNEQFF	TGTGCCAGCAGCTTGACTAGCGGGGGTAAACCCCCCTACAATGAACAGTTCTTC
13	-	-	TRBV10-1	TRBJ1-1	CASSLTENIGAFF	TGCGCCAGCAGTCTGACAGAGAACATTGGAGCTTTCTTT
16	-	TRBD1	TRBV4-2	TRBJ2-3	CASSHAQGVGPDAQYF	TGTGCCAGCAGCCATGCACAGGGGGTTGGGCCAGATGCGCAGTATTTT
13	-	-	TRBV6-1	TRBJ2-7	CASSGWVFYEQYF	TGTGCCAGTAGTGGGTGGGTTTTCTACGAGCAGTACTTC
16	-	-	TRBV4-1	TRBJ1-2	CAGNQASSGSNYGYTF	TGCGCCGGCAACCAAGCTTCTAGCGGGTCTAACTATGGCTACACCTTC
15	-	TRBD1	TRBV29-1	TRBJ1-2	CSAGNRGDLDYGYTF	TGTAGCGCCGGGAACAGGGGAGACCTGGACTATGGCTACACCTTC
14	few	-	TRBV7-9	TRBJ1-2	CASSLGGGTYGYIF	TGTGCCAGCAGCCTAGGGGGGGGAACCTATGGCTACATCTTC
17	-	TRBD1	TRBV4-1	TRBJ1-2	CASSQEVDRGRNYGYTF	TGCGCCAGCAGCCAAGAAGTCGACAGGGGGAGAAACTATGGCTACACCTTC
13	many	-	TRBV7-9	TRBJ1-2	CASSKDRNYGYTF	TGTGCCAGCAGCAAAGACAGGAACTATGGCTACACCTTC
19	-	TRBD2	TRBV7-4	TRBJ2-1	CATSFGLAGGLSSYNEQSF	TGTGCCACCAGCTTCGGACTAGCGGGAGGGTTAAGCTCCTACAATGAGCAGTCCTTC
14	medium-sized	-	TRBV11-3	TRBJ1-1	CASSLGGSDTEAFF	TGTGCCAGCAGCTTAGGGGGAAGCGACACTGAAGCTTTCTTT
15	-	-	TRBV6-2/TRBV6-3	TRBJ2-1	CASSFELPWFNEQFF	TGTGCCAGTTCCTTTGAGCTTCCGTGGTTCAATGAGCAGTTCTTC
20	few	TRBD1	TRBV28	TRBJ1-2	CASTSTGTGGTPGALYGYTF	TGTGCCAGCACTTCGACCGGGACAGGGGGAACCCCCGGCGCCCTCTATGGCTACACCTTC
17	-	TRBD2	TRBV6-6	TRBJ2-7	CASSSSGLTGGPGKQYF	TGTGCCAGCAGTTCATCGGGACTAACGGGAGGGCCGGGCAAGCAGTACTTC
14	medium-sized	-	TRBV11-2	TRBJ2-7	CASSFLELKYEQYF	TGTGCCAGCAGCTTTCTCGAATTGAAGTACGAGCAGTACTTC
15	-	-	TRBV20-1	TRBJ2-1	CSAAGTILSYNEHFF	TGCAGTGCGGCTGGGACAATCCTCTCCTACAATGAGCACTTCTTC